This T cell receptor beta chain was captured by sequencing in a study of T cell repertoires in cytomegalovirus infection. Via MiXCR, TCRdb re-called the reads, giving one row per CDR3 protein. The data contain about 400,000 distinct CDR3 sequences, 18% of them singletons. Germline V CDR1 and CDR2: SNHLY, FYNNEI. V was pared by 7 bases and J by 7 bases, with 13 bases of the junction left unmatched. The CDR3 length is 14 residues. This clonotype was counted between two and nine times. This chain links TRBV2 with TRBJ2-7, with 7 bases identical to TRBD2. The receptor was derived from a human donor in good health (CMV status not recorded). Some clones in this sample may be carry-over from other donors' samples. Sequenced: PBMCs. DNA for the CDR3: TGTGCCAGCACGGGGCGGGGGTTGTCACGGGAGCAGTACTTC. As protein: CASTGRGLSREQYF.